Listed here are 10 T cell receptor beta chains from one sample, sequenced in a study of regulatory T cells in long-lasting Graves disease. To make TCR beta libraries, researchers used iRepertoire HTBI primers and Arm-PCR of CDR3 regions. A single record per CDR3 protein comes from TCRdb applying MiXCR to the multiplex PCR reads. The sample yields about half a million distinct CDR3 sequences, more than 10% seen once. This sample's time point: newly diagnosed GD, antithyroid drugs for less than 3 months. Construction of the TCR library relied on RNA isolated from PBMCs. The data were also submitted as part of a second study, on T cells in Graves' hyperthyroidism and ophthalmopathy.

Specimen: peripheral blood mononuclear cells (PBMCs), collected at new diagnosis, from a patient treated with antithyroid drugs. The receptors come from a young woman with Graves disease.

This clonotype was detected a few times. The gene calls are TRBV5-4 and TRBJ2-5, with 7 bases lining up with TRBD2. Trimming removed 0 bases from V and 3 bases from J; junction bases left unmatched: 5. The CDR3 sequence is 15 residues long. Per germline, CDR1 SGHNT and CDR2 YYREEE (reference sequence). CDR3 in DNA: TGTGCCAGCAGCTTGGCCGTGGCGGGGGAAGAGACCCAGTACTTC. Protein product: CASSLAVAGEETQYF.

In regard to this clonotype: This likely stems from a read error, as it lies one base from a far larger clone. The chain combines TRBV13 with TRBJ1-2; perhaps TRBD1 as D (5 bases). The CDR3 is 14 residues long. From germline, CDR1 is PRHDT and CDR2 FYEKMQ (reference sequence). Here the CDR3 DNA reads TGTGCCAGCCGCGGAGATCAGGGCCTCTATGGCCACACCTTC. This encodes CASRGDQGLYGHTF.

This clonotype was detected ten times or more. The chain carries TRBV28 and TRBJ2-1, with 10 bases that match TRBD2. With V trimmed by 5 bases and J by 7 bases, 8 bases remained unmatched. The CDR3 is made up of 15 amino acids. Germline values: CDR1 MDHEN, CDR2 SYDVKM. CDR3 sequence reads: CASSPAGGRINEQFF. The CDR3 bases are TGTGCCAGCAGTCCAGCGGGAGGGCGTATTAATGAGCAGTTCTTC.

On this clonotype itself: A read error is possible here, since a much larger clone lies one base away. The V and J genes are TRBV6-2 or TRBV6-3 and TRBJ2-3; 8 bases align to TRBD2. CDR3 length: 16 residues. CDR1 is MNHEY and CDR2 is SVGEGT in the germline V gene. The CDR3 region is CASTYPLAGGSDTQYF. CDR3 sequence (DNA): TGTGCCAGCACTTACCCCCTTGCGGGAGGCTCAGATACGCAGTATTTT.

This clonotype showed up many times. The chain uses TRBV6-1 and TRBJ2-5; the match to TRBD2 covers 11 bases. The CDR3 is made up of 17 amino acids. CDR1 MNHNS and CDR2 SASEGT come from the germline V gene. Germline trimming cut 6 bases from V and 2 bases from J; bases unmatched to any gene: 11. For the CDR3, the DNA is TGTGCCAGCAGCCTAGGGGTGGGACTAGCGGAACAAGAGACCCAGTACTTC. Translation gives CASSLGVGLAEQETQYF.

V and J are TRBV11-2 and TRBJ2-3; 8 nucleotides match TRBD2. This CDR3 is 16 amino acids long. CDR1 and CDR2 from the germline V gene are SGHAT and FQNNGV. After removal of 2 bases from V and 3 bases from J, the junction contained 7 bases not matched to a gene. The CDR3 DNA follows: TGTGCCAGCAGCTTAAGGCCGGGGGGGGGGACAGATACGCAGTATTTT. It specifies CASSLRPGGGTDTQYF.

V gene TRBV9 combines with J gene TRBJ2-7; TRBD2 matches at 13 bases. Per germline, CDR1 SGDLS and CDR2 YYNGEE. Germline trimming cut 2 bases from V and 6 bases from J; bases unmatched to any gene: 8. This CDR3 is built from 16 residues. CDR3 in DNA: TGTGCCAGCAGCGTCCAAGGACTAGCGGGAGTGGGCGAGCAGTACTTC. It encodes CASSVQGLAGVGEQYF.

Ten or more counts support this clonotype. The CDR3 DNA sequence: TGTGCCAGCAGTTTAGTCCCGGGGGTTCCGCAGCCCCAGCATTTT. It encodes CASSLVPGVPQPQHF. The V gene is TRBV12-3 or TRBV12-4, the J gene TRBJ1-5; D possibly corresponds to TRBD1 (5 bases). Trimming shortened V by 1 base and J by 7 bases, and 14 bases separated the two germline ends. This CDR3 contains 15 residues.

The chain joins TRBV29-1 to TRBJ2-1; weak D call: TRBD2 (6 bases). Germline loops: CDR1 SQVTM, CDR2 ANQGSEA. V was clipped by 7 bases and J by 0 bases, with 16 bases between them. The CDR3 loop spans 15 amino acids. The CDR3 DNA reads TGCAGCGGGCGCGGGACTCCGAGCTCCTACAATGAGCAGTTCTTC. Its translation is CSGRGTPSSYNEQFF.

Notes on this clonotype: This likely stems from a read error, as it lies one base from a far larger clone. The chain is built from TRBV10-3 and TRBJ1-1, with a possible D match to TRBD1 (6 bases). Germline CDR1 and CDR2: ENHRY and SYGVKD. The V and J ends lost 5 bases and 4 bases respectively, with 14 bases between them. CDR3 length: 14 amino acids. The CDR3: CAISSQGWATEAFF. The CDR3 DNA follows: TGTGCCATCAGTTCCCAGGGGTGGGCCACTGAAGCTTTCTTT.